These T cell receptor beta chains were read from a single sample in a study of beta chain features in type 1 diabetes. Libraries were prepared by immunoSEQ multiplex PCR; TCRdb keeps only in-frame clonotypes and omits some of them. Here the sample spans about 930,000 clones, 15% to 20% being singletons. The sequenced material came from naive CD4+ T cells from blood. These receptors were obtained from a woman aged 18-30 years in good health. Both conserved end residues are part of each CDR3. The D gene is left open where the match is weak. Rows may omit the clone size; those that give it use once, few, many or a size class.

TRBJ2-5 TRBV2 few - CASSEVAGRGTQYF TGTGCCAGCAGTGAAGTGGCTGGCCGCGGGACCCAGTACTTC
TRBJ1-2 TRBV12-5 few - CASAIDSSGGYTF TGTGCTAGTGCCATAGACAGTTCGGGCGGCTACACCTTC
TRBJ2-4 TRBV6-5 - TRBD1 CASSYTQTGVNIQYF TGTGCCAGCAGTTACACCCAGACAGGGGTCAACATTCAGTACTTC
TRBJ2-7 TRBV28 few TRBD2 CASSTAGTSVRSSYEQYF TGTGCCAGCAGTACCGCCGGGACTAGCGTCCGCTCCTCCTACGAGCAGTACTTC
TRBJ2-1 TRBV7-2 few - CASSRQGSYNEQFF TGTGCCAGCAGCCGCCAGGGCTCCTACAATGAGCAGTTCTTC
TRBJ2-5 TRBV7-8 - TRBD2 CASSFTSGRIAETQYF TGTGCCAGCAGCTTTACTAGCGGGAGAATTGCGGAGACCCAGTACTTC
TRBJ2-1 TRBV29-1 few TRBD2 CSGGGRAVVNEQFF TGCAGCGGTGGCGGGAGGGCCGTGGTTAATGAGCAGTTCTTC
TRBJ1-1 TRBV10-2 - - CASSGGATEAFF TGCGCCAGCAGCGGGGGAGCCACTGAAGCTTTCTTT
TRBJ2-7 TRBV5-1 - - CASSLSVGIGDYEQYF TGCGCCAGCAGCTTGTCGGTGGGGATCGGCGACTACGAGCAGTACTTC
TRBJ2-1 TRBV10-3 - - CAISGLEHNNEQFF TGTGCCATCAGTGGACTAGAGCATAACAATGAGCAGTTCTTC
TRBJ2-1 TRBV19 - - CASSLGGTRTYNEQFF TGTGCCAGTAGCCTCGGTGGGACACGGACTTACAATGAGCAGTTCTTC
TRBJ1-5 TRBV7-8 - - CASSSRQVNQPQHF TGTGCCAGCAGCTCCCGACAGGTCAATCAGCCCCAGCATTTT
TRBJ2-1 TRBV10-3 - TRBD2 CAIGTTYHNEQFF TGTGCCATAGGGACTACTTATCACAATGAGCAGTTCTTC
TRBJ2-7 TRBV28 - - CASSRKTPYEQYF TGTGCCAGCAGCCGTAAAACCCCCTACGAGCAGTACTTC
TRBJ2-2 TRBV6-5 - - CAINPFGGELFF TGTGCCATCAACCCCTTTGGCGGGGAGCTGTTTTTT
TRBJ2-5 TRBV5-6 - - CASSLGQVQETQYF TGTGCCAGCAGCTTGGGACAGGTCCAAGAGACCCAGTACTTC
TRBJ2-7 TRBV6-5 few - CAAGRLASSYEQYF TGTGCCGCCGGGCGTCTGGCGAGCTCCTACGAGCAGTACTTC
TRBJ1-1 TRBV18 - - CASSPQTVNTEAFF TGTGCCAGCTCACCCCAAACGGTGAACACTGAAGCTTTCTTT
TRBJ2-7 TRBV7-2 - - CASSLTLNPDEQYF TGTGCCAGCAGCTTAACCCTTAATCCCGACGAGCAGTACTTC
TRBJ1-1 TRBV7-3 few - CASSLLGEAFF TGTGCCAGCAGCTTATTGGGCGAAGCTTTCTTT
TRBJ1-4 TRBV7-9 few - CASSLAGSGNEKLFF TGTGCCAGCAGCTTAGCGGGGTCGGGGAATGAAAAACTGTTTTTT
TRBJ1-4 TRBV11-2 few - CASSLGQVEKLFF TGTGCCAGCAGCTTGGGACAAGTCGAAAAACTGTTTTTT
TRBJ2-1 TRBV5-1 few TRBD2 CASTLAKGLAYNEQFF TGCGCCTCCACGTTGGCGAAGGGACTAGCGTACAATGAGCAGTTCTTC
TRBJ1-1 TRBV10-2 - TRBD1 CATVQTGVYTEAFF TGCGCCACGGTACAGACAGGGGTTTACACTGAAGCTTTCTTT
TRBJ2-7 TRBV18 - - CASSWRVDYEQYF TGTGCCAGCTCATGGCGGGTTGACTACGAGCAGTACTTC
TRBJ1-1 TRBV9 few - CASSVSLSGEAFF TGTGCCAGCAGCGTCAGTTTATCTGGTGAAGCTTTCTTT
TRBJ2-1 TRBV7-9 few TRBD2 CASSLGLAGGAEQFF TGTGCCAGCAGCTTAGGACTAGCGGGAGGGGCTGAGCAGTTCTTC
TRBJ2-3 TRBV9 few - CASSVDGYTDTQYF TGTGCCAGCAGCGTAGACGGATACACAGATACGCAGTATTTT
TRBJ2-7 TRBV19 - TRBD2 CASSISGGRAYEQYF TGTGCCAGTAGTATATCCGGCGGGAGGGCTTACGAGCAGTACTTC
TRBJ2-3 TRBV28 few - CASSVAGYTQYF TGTGCCAGCAGCGTGGCAGGTTATACGCAGTATTTT
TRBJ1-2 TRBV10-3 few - CAISESGGLTNYGYTF TGTGCCATCAGTGAGTCAGGGGGGCTAACTAACTATGGCTACACCTTC
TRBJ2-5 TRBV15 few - CATSSGRETQYF TGTGCCACCAGCAGTGGGCGGGAGACCCAGTACTTC
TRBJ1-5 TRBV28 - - CASARSQPQHF TGTGCCAGCGCCCGGAGTCAGCCCCAGCATTTT